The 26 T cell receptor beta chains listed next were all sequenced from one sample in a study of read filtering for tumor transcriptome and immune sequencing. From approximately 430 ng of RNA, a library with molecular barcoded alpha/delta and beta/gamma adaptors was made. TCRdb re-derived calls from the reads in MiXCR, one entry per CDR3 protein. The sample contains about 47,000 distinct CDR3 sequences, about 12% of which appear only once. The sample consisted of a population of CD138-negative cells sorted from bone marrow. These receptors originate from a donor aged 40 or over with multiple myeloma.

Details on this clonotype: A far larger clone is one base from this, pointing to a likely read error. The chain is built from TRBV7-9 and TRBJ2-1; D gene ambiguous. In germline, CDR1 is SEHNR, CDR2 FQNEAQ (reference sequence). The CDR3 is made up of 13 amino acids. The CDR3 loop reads CASSRQSFNEQFF. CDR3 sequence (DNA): TGTGCCAGCAGCCGGCAGTCCTTCAATGAGCAGTTCTTC.

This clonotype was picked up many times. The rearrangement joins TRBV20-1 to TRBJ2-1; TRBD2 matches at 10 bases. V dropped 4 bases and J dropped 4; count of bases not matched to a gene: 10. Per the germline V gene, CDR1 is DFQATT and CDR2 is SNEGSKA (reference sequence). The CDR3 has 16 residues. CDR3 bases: TGCAGTGCTACCGGTTCCGGGACTAGCGAATACAATGAGCAGTTCTTC. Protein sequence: CSATGSGTSEYNEQFF.

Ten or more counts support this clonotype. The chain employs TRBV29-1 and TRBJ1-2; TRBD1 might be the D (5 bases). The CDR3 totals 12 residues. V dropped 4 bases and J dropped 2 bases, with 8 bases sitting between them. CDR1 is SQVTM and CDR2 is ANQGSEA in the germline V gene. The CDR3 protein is CSVGTGNYGYTF. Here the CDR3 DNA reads TGCAGCGTTGGCACAGGAAACTATGGCTACACCTTC. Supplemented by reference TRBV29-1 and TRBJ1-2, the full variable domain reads SAVISQKPSRDICQRGTSLTIQCQVDSQVTMMFWYRQQPGQSLTLIATANQGSEATYESGFVIDKFPISRPNLTFSTLTVSNMSPEDSSIYLCSVGTGNYGYTFGSGTRLTVV.

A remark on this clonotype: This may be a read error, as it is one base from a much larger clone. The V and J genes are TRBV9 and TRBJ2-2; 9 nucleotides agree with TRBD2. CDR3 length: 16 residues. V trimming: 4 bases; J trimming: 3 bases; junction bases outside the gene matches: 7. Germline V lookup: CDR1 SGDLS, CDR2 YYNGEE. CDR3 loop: CASSYGLASDTGELFF. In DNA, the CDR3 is TGTGCCAGCAGCTACGGACTAGCGTCGGACACCGGGGAGCTGTTTTTT.

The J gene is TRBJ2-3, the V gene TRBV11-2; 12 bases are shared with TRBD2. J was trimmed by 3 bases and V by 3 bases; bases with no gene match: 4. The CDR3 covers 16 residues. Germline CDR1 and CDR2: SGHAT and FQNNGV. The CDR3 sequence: CASSFLAGGRTDTQYF. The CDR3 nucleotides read TGTGCCAGCAGCTTCCTAGCGGGAGGGCGAACAGATACGCAGTATTTT.

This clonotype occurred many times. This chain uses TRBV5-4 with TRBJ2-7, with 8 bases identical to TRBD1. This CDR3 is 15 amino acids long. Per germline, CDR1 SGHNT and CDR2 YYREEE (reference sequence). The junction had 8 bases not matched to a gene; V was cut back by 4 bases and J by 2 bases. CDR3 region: CASSAGTGDPYEQYF. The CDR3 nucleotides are TGTGCCAGCAGCGCCGGGACAGGCGACCCCTACGAGCAGTACTTC.

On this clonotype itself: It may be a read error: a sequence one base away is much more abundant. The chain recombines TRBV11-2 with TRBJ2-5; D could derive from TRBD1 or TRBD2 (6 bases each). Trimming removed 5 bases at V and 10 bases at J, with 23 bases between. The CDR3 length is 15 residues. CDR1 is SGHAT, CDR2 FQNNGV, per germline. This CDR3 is CASSREGGMGDIQYF. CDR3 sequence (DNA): TGTGCCAGCAGCCGCGAGGGGGGTATGGGTGATATCCAGTACTTC.

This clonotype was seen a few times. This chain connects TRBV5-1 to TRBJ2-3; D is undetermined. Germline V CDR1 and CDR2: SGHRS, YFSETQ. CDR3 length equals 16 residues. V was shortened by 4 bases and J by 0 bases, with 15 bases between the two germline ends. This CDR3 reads CASSRGRATSTDTQYF. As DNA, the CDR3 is TGCGCCAGCAGCCGCGGAAGAGCGACTAGCACAGATACGCAGTATTTT.

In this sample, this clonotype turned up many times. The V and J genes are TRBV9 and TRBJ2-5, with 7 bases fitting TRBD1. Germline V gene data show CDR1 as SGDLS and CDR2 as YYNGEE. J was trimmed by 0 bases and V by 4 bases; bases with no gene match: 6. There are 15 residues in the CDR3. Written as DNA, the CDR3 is TGTGCCAGCAGCAGCCGGGGACAGAACCAAGAGACCCAGTACTTC. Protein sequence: CASSSRGQNQETQYF.

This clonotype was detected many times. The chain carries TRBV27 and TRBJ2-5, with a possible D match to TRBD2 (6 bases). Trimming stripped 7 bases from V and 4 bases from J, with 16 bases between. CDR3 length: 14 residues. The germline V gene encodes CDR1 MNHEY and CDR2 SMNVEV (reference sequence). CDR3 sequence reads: CASTPAGFGETQYF. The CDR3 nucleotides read TGTGCCAGCACCCCGGCGGGATTCGGAGAGACCCAGTACTTC.

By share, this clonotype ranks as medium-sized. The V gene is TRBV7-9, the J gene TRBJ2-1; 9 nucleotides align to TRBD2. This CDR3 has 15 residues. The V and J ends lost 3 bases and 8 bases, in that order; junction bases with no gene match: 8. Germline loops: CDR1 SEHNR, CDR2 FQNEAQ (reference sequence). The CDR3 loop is CASSFIAGAAYEQFF. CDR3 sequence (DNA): TGTGCCAGCAGCTTTATAGCGGGAGCCGCCTATGAGCAGTTCTTC.

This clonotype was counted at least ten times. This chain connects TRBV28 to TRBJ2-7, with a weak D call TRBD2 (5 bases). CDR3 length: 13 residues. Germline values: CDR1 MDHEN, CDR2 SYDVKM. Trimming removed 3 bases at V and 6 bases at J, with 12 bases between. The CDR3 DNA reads TGTGCCAGCAGTTTGACCGGGATAGGCGAGCAGTACTTC. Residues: CASSLTGIGEQYF.

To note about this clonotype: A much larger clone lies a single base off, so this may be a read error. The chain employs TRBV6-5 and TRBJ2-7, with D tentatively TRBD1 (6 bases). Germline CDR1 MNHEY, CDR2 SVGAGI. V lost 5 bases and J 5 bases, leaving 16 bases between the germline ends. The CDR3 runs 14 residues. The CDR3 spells CASSPYYRAHEQYF. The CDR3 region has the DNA TGTGCCAGCAGTCCATATTACAGGGCCCACGAGCAGTACTTC.

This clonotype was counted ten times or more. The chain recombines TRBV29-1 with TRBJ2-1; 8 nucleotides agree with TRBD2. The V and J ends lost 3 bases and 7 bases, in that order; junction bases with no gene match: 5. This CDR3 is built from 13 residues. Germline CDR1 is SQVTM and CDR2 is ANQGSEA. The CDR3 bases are TGCAGCGTTGAGAGACTAGCGAGGAATGAGCAGTTCTTC. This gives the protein CSVERLARNEQFF.

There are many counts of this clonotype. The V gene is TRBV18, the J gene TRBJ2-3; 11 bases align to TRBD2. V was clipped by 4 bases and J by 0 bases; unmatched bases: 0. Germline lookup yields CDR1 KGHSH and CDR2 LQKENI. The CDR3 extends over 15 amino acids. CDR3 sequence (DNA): TGTGCCAGCTCACGGACTAGCGGGAGCACAGATACGCAGTATTTT. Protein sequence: CASSRTSGSTDTQYF.

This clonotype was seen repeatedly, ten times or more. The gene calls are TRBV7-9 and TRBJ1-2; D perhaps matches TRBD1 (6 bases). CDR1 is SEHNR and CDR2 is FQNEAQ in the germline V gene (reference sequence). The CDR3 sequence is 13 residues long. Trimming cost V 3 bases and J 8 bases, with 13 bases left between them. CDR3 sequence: CASSLTGSSGYTF. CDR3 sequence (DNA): TGTGCCAGCAGCTTGACAGGTTCGTCGGGCTACACCTTC.

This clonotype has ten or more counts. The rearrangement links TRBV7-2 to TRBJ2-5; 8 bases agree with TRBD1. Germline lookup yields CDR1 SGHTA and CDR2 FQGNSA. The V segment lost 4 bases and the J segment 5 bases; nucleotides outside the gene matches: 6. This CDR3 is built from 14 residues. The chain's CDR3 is CASSSDRVIETQYF. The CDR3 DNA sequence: TGTGCCAGCAGCTCGGACAGGGTAATCGAGACCCAGTACTTC. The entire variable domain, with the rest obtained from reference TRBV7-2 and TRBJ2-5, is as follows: GAGVSQSPSNKVTEKGKDVELRCDPISGHTALYWYRQSLGQGLEFLIYFQGNSAPDKSGLPSDRFSAERTGGSVSTLTIQRTQQEDSAVYLCASSSDRVIETQYFGPGTRLLVL.

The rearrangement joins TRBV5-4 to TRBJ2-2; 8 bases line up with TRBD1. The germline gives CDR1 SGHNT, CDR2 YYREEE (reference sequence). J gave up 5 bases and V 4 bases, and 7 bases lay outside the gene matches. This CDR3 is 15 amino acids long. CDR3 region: CASSGGDRSTGELFF. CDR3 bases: TGTGCCAGCAGCGGCGGGGACAGGAGTACCGGGGAGCTGTTTTTT.

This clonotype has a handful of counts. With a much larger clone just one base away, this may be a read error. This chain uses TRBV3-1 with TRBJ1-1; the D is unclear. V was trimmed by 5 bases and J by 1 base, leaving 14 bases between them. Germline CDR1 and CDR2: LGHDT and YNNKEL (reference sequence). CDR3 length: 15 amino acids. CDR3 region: CASSLYRNSNTEAFF. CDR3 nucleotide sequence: TGTGCCAGCAGCTTGTACCGAAACTCGAACACTGAAGCTTTCTTT.

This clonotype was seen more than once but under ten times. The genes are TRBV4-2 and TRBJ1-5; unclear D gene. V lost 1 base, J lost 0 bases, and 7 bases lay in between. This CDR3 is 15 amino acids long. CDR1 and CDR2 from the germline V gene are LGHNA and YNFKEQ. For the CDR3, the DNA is TGTGCCAGCAGCCAAGGCAGTAATAGCAATCAGCCCCAGCATTTT. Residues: CASSQGSNSNQPQHF.

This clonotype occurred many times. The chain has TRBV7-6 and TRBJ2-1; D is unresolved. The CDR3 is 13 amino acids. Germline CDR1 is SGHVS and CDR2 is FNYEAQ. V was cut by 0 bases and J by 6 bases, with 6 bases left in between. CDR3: CASSLARGNEQFF. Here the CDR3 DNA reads TGTGCCAGCAGCTTAGCTAGAGGCAATGAGCAGTTCTTC.

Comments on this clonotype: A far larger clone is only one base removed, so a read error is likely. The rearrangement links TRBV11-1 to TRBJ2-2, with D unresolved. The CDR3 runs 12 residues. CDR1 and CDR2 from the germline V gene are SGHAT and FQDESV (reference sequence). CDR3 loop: CASSLNAGELFF. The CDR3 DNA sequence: TGTGCCAGCAGCTTGAACGCCGGGGAGCTGTTTTTT.

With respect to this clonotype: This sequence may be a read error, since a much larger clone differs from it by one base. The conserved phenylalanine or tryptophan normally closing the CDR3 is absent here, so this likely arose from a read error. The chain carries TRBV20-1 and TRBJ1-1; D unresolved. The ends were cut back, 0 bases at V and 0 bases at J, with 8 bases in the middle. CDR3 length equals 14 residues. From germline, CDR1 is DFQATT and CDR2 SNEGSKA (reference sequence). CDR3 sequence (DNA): TGCAGTGCTAGAGAACTGACGGTGAACACTGAAGCTTTCTCT. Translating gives CSARELTVNTEAFS.

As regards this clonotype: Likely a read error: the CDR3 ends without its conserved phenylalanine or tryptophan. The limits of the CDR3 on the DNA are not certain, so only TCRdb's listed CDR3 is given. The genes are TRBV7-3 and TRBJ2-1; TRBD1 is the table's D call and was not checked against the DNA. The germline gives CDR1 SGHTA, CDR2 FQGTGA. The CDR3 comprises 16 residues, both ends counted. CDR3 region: CASSLLPGSGYNEQLS.

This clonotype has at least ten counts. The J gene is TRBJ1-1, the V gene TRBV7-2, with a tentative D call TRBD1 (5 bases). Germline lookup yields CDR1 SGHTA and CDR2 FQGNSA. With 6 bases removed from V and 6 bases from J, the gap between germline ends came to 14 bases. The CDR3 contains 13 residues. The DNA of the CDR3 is TGTGCCAGCAGTCCAGGGTACTCCTCTGAAGCTTTCTTT. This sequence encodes CASSPGYSSEAFF.

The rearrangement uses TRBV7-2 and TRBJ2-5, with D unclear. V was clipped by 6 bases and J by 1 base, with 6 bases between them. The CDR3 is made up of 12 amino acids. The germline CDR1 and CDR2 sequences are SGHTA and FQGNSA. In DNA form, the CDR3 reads TGTGCCAGCAGTGGGTCCCAAGAGACCCAGTACTTC. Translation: CASSGSQETQYF.